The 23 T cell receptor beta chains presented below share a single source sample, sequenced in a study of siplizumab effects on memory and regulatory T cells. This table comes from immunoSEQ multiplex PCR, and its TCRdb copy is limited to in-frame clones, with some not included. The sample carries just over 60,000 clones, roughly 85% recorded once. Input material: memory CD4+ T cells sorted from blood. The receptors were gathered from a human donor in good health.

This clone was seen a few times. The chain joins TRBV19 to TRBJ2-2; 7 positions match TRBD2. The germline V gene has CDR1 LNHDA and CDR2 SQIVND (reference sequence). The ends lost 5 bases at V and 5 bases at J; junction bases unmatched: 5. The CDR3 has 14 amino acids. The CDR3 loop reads CASSGGRATGELFF. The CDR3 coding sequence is TGTGCCAGTAGTGGTGGGAGGGCGACCGGGGAGCTGTTTTTT. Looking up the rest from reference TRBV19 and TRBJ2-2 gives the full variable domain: DGGITQSPKYLFRKEGQNVTLSCEQNLNHDAMYWYRQDPGQGLRLIYYSQIVNDFQKGDIAEGYSVSREKKESFPLTVTSAQKNPTAFYLCASSGGRATGELFFGEGSRLTVL.

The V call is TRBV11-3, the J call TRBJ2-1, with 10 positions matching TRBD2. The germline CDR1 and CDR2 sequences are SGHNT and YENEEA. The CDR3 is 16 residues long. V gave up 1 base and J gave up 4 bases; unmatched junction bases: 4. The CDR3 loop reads CASSLGSGGAYNEQFF. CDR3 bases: TGTGCCAGCAGCTTAGGGAGCGGGGGGGCTTACAATGAGCAGTTCTTC.

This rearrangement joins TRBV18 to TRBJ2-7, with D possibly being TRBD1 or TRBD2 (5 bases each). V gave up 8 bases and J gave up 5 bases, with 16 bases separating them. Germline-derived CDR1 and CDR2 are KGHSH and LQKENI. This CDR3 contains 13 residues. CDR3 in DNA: TGTGCCAGCGCTGCCGGGACGCCGAACGAGCAGTACTTC. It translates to CASAAGTPNEQYF. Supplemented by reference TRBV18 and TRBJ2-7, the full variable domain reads NAGVMQNPRHLVRRRGQEARLRCSPMKGHSHVYWYRQLPEEGLKFMVYLQKENIIDESGMPKERFSAEFPKEGPSILRIQQVVRGDSAAYFCASAAGTPNEQYFGPGTRLTVT.

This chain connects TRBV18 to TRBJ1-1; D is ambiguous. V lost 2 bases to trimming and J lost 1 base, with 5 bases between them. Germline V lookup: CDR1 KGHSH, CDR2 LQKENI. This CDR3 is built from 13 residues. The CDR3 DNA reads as TGTGCCAGCTCACCAGGATCGAACACTGAAGCTTTCTTT. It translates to CASSPGSNTEAFF.

The CDR3: CASSLEGAATQYF. The CDR3 nucleotides are TGTGCCAGCAGCCTAGAAGGTGCGGCCACCCAGTACTTC. This chain connects TRBV7-2 to TRBJ2-5, with D unresolved. This CDR3 spans 13 amino acids. The germline V and J ends were trimmed by 5 bases and 8 bases, with 15 bases remaining between them. Germline CDR1 SGHTA, CDR2 FQGNSA.

CDR3 amino acids: CASSRPLLNSPLHF. DNA for the CDR3: TGTGCCAGCAGCCGCCCCCTCCTTAATTCACCCCTCCACTTT. The V gene is TRBV28, the J gene TRBJ1-6; D is unclear. The CDR3 has 14 amino acids. V was trimmed by 6 bases and J by 6 bases, leaving 12 bases between them. Germline CDR1 is MDHEN and CDR2 is SYDVKM.

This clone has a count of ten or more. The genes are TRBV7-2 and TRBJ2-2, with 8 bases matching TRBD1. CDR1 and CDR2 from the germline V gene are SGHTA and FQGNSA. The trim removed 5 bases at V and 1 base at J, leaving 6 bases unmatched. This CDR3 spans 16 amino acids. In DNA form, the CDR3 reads TGTGCCAGCAGCCCCCCCGGGACAGGGAACACCGGGGAGCTGTTTTTT. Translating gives CASSPPGTGNTGELFF.

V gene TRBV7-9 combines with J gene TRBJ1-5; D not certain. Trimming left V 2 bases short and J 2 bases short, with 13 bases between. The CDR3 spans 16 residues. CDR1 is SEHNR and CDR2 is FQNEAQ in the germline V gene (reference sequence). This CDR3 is CASSLSRLGRNQPQHF. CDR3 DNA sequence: TGTGCCAGCAGCTTATCAAGATTGGGTCGCAATCAGCCCCAGCATTTT.

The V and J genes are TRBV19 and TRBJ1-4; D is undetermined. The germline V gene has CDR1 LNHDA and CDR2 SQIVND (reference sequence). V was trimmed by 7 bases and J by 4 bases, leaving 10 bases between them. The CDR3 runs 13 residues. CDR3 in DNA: TGTGCCAGTATATCCACGATTAATGAAAAACTGTTTTTT. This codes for CASISTINEKLFF. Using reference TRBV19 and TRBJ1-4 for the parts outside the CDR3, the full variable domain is DGGITQSPKYLFRKEGQNVTLSCEQNLNHDAMYWYRQDPGQGLRLIYYSQIVNDFQKGDIAEGYSVSREKKESFPLTVTSAQKNPTAFYLCASISTINEKLFFGSGTQLSVL.

As DNA, the CDR3 is TGCGCCAGCAGTGAGTCCCTAGGGCTGAACACTGAAGCTTTCTTT. It encodes CASSESLGLNTEAFF. This rearrangement joins TRBV10-2 to TRBJ1-1; the D is unclear. The CDR3 sequence is 15 residues long. The germline V gene has CDR1 WSHSY and CDR2 SAAADI. Trimming took 0 bases from V and 0 from J, leaving 8 bases between them.

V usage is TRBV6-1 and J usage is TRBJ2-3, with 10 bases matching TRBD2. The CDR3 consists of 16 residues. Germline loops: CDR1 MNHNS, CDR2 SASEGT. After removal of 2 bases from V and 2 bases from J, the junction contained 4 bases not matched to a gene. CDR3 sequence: CASSESSGGYTDTQYF. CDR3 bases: TGTGCCAGCAGTGAATCTAGCGGGGGCTACACAGATACGCAGTATTTT.

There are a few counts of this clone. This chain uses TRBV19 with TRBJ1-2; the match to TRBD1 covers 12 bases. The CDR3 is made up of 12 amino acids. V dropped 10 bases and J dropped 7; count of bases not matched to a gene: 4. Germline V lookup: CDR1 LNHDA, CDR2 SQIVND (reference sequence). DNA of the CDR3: TGTGCCACCGGGACAGGGGGCTCTGGCTACACCTTC. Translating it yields CATGTGGSGYTF.

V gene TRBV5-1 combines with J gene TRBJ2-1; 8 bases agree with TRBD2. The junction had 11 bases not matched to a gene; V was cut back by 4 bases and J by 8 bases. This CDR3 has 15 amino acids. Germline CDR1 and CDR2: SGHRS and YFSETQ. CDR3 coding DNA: TGCGCCAGCAGCCTACAAGCGGGGGTTGGGGATGAGCAGTTCTTC. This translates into CASSLQAGVGDEQFF.

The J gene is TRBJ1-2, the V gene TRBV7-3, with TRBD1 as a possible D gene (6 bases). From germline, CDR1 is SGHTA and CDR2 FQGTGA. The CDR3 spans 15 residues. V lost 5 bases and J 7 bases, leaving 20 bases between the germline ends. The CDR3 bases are TGTGCCAGCAGCCTACAGGGCCCTCTGGGGGTTGGCTACACCTTC. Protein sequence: CASSLQGPLGVGYTF.

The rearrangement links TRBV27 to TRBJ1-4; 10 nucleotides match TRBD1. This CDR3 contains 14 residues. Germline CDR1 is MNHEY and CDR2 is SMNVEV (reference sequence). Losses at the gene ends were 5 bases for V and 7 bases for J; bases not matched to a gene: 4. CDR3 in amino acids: CASSPGQGFEKLFF. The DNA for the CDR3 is TGTGCCAGCAGTCCGGGACAGGGGTTTGAAAAACTGTTTTTT.

Here the CDR3 DNA reads TGCGCCAGCAGCCAAGGGGGGCCCCAAGAGACCCAGTACTTC. It is translated as CASSQGGPQETQYF. The rearrangement uses TRBV4-3 and TRBJ2-5; D perhaps matches TRBD1 (6 bases). The CDR3 has 14 residues. Germline-derived CDR1 and CDR2 are LGHNA and YSLEER. The V gene lost 1 base and the J gene lost 1 base, with 7 bases spanning the gap.

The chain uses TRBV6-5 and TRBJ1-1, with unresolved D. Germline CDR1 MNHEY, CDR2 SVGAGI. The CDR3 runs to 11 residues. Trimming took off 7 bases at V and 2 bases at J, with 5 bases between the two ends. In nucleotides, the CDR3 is TGTGCCAGCAAGAGAAACACTGAAGCTTTCTTT. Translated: CASKRNTEAFF.

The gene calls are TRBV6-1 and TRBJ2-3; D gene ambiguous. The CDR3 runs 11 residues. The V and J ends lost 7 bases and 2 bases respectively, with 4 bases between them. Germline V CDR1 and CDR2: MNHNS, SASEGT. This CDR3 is CASTYTDTQYF. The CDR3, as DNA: TGTGCCAGCACTTACACAGATACGCAGTATTTT.

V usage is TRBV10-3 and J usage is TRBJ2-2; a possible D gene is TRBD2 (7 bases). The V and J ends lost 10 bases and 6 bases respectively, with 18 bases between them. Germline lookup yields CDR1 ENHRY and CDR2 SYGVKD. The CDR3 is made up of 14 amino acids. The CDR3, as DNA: TGTGCCACCTCTCTTACAGGGAGGGCCGGGGAGCTGTTTTTT. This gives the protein CATSLTGRAGELFF.

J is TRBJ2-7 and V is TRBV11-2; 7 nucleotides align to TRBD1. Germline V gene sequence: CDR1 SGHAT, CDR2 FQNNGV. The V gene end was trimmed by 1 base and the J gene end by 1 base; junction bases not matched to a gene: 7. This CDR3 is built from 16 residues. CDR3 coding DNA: TGTGCCAGCAGCTTAGCTCTAGTCAGGGGGTCCTACGAGCAGTACTTC. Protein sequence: CASSLALVRGSYEQYF.

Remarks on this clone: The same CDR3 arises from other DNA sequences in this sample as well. Here the CDR3 DNA reads TGTGCCAGCAGTCGCGGACAGGAAAAAGCTTTCTTT. It encodes CASSRGQEKAFF. The chain joins TRBV7-9 to TRBJ1-1; 7 nucleotides line up with TRBD1. CDR1 and CDR2 (germline): SEHNR, FQNEAQ (reference sequence). Unmatched junction bases numbered 7, after V lost 6 bases and J lost 9 bases. There are 12 residues in the CDR3.

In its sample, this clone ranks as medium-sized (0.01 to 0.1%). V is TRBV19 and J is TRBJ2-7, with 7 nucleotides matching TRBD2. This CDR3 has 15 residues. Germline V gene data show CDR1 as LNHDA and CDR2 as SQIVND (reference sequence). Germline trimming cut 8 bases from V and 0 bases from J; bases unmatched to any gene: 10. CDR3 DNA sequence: TGTGCCAGTGGAGACCTAGCGGCCTCCTCCTACGAGCAGTACTTC. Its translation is CASGDLAASSYEQYF. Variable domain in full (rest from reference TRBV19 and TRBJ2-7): DGGITQSPKYLFRKEGQNVTLSCEQNLNHDAMYWYRQDPGQGLRLIYYSQIVNDFQKGDIAEGYSVSREKKESFPLTVTSAQKNPTAFYLCASGDLAASSYEQYFGPGTRLTVT.

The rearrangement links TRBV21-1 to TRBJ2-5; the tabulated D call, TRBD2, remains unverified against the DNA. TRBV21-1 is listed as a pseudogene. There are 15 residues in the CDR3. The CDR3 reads CASSKWSGGSETQYF. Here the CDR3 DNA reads TGTGCCAGCAGCAAATGGTCCGGAGGGTCAGAGACCCAGTACTTC.